The sequence of this TCR beta chain was determined in a study of cytomegalovirus exposure and HLA in healthy donors. The CDR3 sequence is 14 residues long. Per germline, CDR1 LGHNA and CDR2 YSLEER. With V trimmed by 4 bases and J by 5 bases, 6 bases remained unmatched. Data came from immunoSEQ multiplex PCR; TCRdb stores just in-frame clones and leaves some out. Seen here are 150,000 or so clones, more than 75% observed once, and the top ten hold roughly 2.7%. The rearrangement uses TRBV4-3 and TRBJ2-5; 8 bases match TRBD1. This clonotype was obtained from a man between 18 and 35 years old in good health and CMV-seropositive. The sequenced material came from PBMCs. The CDR3 spells CASSPGQGLETQYF. The CDR3 region has the DNA TGCGCCAGCAGCCCCGGACAGGGCTTGGAGACCCAGTACTTC.